This T cell receptor beta chain was identified during a study of graft-versus-host responses after intestinal transplantation. About this clone itself: Antigen unknown.

Germline trimming cut 7 bases from V and 2 bases from J; bases unmatched to any gene: 7. Germline assignment: CDR1 MDHEN and CDR2 SYDVKM. This CDR3 is built from 16 residues. Assay: immunoSEQ multiplex PCR; the TCRdb copy retains only in-frame clones and omits some. The data contain about 130,000 clones, 92% of them seen just once; the ten biggest clones take up roughly 0.2%. The sample was unstimulated CD4+ T cells sorted from spleen or lymph node cells, taken before intestinal transplant. The V gene is TRBV28, the J gene TRBJ2-7, with TRBD2 matching over 14 bases. The TCR comes from a human donor who received an intestinal transplant. CDR3 DNA: TGTGCCAGCATGGAGCGACTAGCGGGAGGGCCCTACGAGCAGTACTTC. Residues: CASMERLAGGPYEQYF.